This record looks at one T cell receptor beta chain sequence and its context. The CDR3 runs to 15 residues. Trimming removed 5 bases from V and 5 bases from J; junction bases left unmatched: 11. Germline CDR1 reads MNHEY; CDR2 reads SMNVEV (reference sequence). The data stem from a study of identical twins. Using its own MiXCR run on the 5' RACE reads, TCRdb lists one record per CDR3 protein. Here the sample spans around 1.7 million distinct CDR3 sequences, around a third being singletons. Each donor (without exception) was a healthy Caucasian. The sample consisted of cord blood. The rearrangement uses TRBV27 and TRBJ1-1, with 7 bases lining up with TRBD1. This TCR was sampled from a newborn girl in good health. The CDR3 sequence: CASSRLTGIGTEAFF. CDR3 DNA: TGTGCCAGCAGTCGACTGACAGGGATCGGGACTGAAGCTTTCTTT.